This is a list of T cell receptor beta chains from one sample in a study of shared clonotypes between healthy human individuals. TCRdb's table, derived via immunoSEQ multiplex PCR, lists solely in-frame clones and lacks some. Altogether more than 2 million clones are present, about 95% being singletons, with the ten largest covering around 1.1%. Sequencing used naive CD8+ T cells sorted from blood. These receptors were taken from a man aged 18 to 29 in good health. Both conserved end residues are trimmed from each CDR3.

v_call | cdr3_aa
TRBV7-9 | ASTAWEGQPQY
TRBV7-6 | ASSLASPARNEQF
TRBV6-5 | ASSPQGDEQY
TRBV29-1 | SVEGAPGLPGEQY
TRBV7-8 | ASSLASPSGYTGELF
TRBV7-2 | ASSLGTGGGTEAF
TRBV6-1 | ASSEYILGQSSYEQY
TRBV6-5 | ASSYGTTYTEAF
TRBV27 | ASSLLRLADNTGELF
TRBV6-1 | ASSGDRGFSNYGYT
TRBV5-6 | ASDRAGGFTNEQF
TRBV28 | ASSFRNSNQPQH
TRBV7-6 | AIGQLQETQY
TRBV19 | ASRDLAWNTGELF
TRBV4-3 | ASSLGLAENNEQF